The following is a TCR beta chain sequence with its context. This clone was seen a few times. This receptor's antigen is unknown. A read error may account for a junction end that differs from germline. CDR1 and CDR2 were assigned from the germline V gene (reference sequence) as LNHDA and SQIVND. Measured from the cysteine to the phenylalanine, the CDR3 is 10 residues long. Only the CDR3 DNA is retained, 30 bases long and in frame from the first base. CD8 naive samples were CD45RO-negative cells positively selected for CCR7, giving a CD45RA+CCR7+ population that excluded TemRA cells. Donors were healthy HIV-negative adults with no recently reported acute infections or vaccinations. All donors were Caucasian adults living in Nashville, Tennessee, USA. Blood was obtained by leukapheresis, after which PBMCs were separated by Ficoll-Histopaque density gradient centrifugation and cryopreserved in liquid nitrogen vapor phase. Analytical flow cytometry was used to check the purity and quantity of each magnetically sorted T cell population. Genomic DNA was isolated from every sorted fraction and measured by UV absorbance on a Nanodrop 2000c.

This specimen belongs to a study of shared clonotypes between healthy human individuals (dated by TCRdb to the early 2020s). About the study as a whole: The cohort included a few men and a couple of women between 18 and 49 years of age. Between about 0.9 and 10 billion PBMCs per donor were obtained by leukapheresis. Blood TCR repertoires of a handful of healthy adults were deeply sequenced to estimate repertoire size and the extent of clonotype sharing between individuals. Different laboratories and diverse techniques were used to prepare libraries and sequence TCR repertoires, to increase sequencing depth and limit assay-specific biases. For each donor, CD4 naive and CD4 memory were each given three plates, CD8 naive was given two plates, and CD8 memory was given one plate. Study-wide findings and limitations: Because the study included a small number of donors, the genetic and exposure-history diversity represented was limited. Even with the large sequencing depth, rarefaction of the sorted-subset datasets indicated that sequencing was incomplete. Pairwise subsampling indicated that sequencing depth was expected to affect the degree of clonotype sharing among donors. Compared with non-shared clonotypes, the clonotypes found in all four sorted-subset donors had higher generation probabilities. Only blood was sampled, and tissue TCR repertoires likely differ from those in blood. Roughly 5.2% of naive CD4, 3% to 4% of naive CD8, about 2.1% of memory CD4, and 0.35% to 0.5% of memory CD8 clonotypes were shared across four donors. Naive subsets generally had larger estimated clonotype richness than memory subsets.

Using the deep immunoSEQ assay, multiplex PCR amplified TCR CDR3 regions from genomic DNA. Genomic DNA extracted from each cell subset was distributed evenly over all wells of several immunoSEQ 96-well plates, and each plate served as one replicate. For sorted subsets, each replicate PCR was loaded with about 0.2 ug genomic DNA, equivalent to roughly 30,000 T cell genomes. The purified libraries were quantified using a Qubit 3.0 fluorometer, sized with a Bioanalyzer 2100, and then quantified again using the KAPA Library Quantification kit. Each immunoSEQ 96-well plate was sequenced on its own single-read 150-cycle Illumina NextSeq 550 flow cell. The authors processed their data as follows. Because the immunoSEQ output held only junctional sequences and lacked quality scores, the filtering could not match the filtering applied to full-length reads. Sequences were annotated with PyIR, a Python wrapper for IgBLAST v1.9, and V/J genes and CDR3 were assigned using IMGT germline references. Reads were removed for weak V/J assignments (E-value above 1e-6), missing CDR3, stop codons, out-of-frame junctions, or ambiguous translated residues. V3J clonotypes were defined by identical inferred V gene, J gene, and CDR3 amino acid sequence. To compute the percentage overlap between repertoires, the number of shared unique clonotypes was divided by the size of the smaller repertoire. Repertoire richness was assessed with RTK rarefaction, the Chao1 estimator, and Recon v2.1 estimates of unobserved clonotypes. Generation probabilities for all TCRbeta clonotypes obtained by the gDNA method from a few donors were computed using OLGA. The source is immuneACCESS, and TCRdb retained only in-frame sequences with V and J called. Part of the clones is not carried over; for the studies checked, unresolved V genes explain less than half of this, and the remainder is unexplained. V and J calls and clone size follow that table, whereas D and trimming were derived from the DNA. For this sample there are about 2,200,000 clones; 93% appear just once. The ten largest account for under 2% of the sample.

The chain joins TRBV19 to TRBJ1-4; perhaps TRBD1 is the D gene, with 5 bases matching. Input material: naive CD8+ T cells from PBMCs. In the paper's terms, the cell subset or site label means: CD45RA+CCR7+. The clonotype comes from a young man in good health. Some clones in this sample may be carry-over from other donors' samples. The CDR3 region: CASSRGGLPF. The DNA is TGTGCCAGTAGTCGTGGGGGACTACCTTTT.